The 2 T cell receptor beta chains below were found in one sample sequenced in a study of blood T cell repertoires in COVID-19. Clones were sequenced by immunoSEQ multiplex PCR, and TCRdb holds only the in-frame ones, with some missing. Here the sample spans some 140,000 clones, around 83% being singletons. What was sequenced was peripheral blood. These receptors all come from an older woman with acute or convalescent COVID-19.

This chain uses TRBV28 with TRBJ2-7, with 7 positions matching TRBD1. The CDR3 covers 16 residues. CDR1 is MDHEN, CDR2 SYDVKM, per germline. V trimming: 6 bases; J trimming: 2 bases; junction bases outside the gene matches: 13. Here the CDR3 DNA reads TGTGCCAGCAGCTTGCGACCAGGGGGATTAGCCTACGAGCAGTACGTC. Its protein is CASSLRPGGLAYEQYV.

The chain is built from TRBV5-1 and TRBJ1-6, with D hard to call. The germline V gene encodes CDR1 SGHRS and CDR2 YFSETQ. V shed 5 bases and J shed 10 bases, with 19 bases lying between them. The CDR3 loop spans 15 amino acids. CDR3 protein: CASREGSGTNSPLHF. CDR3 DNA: TGCGCCAGCAGGGAGGGTTCGGGAACGAACTCACCCCTCCACTTT.